The 7 T cell receptor beta chains below were found in one sample sequenced in a study of cytomegalovirus exposure and HLA in healthy donors. TCRdb's table, derived via immunoSEQ multiplex PCR, lists solely in-frame clones and lacks some. The sample lists some 150,000 clones, around 88% seen once, with approximately 7.5% in the top ten. The sample consisted of PBMCs. The receptors here all came from a woman younger than 35 in good health and CMV-seropositive.

V is TRBV27 and J is TRBJ1-4; possible D gene TRBD1, 6 bases. Germline V gives CDR1 MNHEY, CDR2 SMNVEV (reference sequence). The V gene lost 2 bases and the J gene lost 8 bases, with 15 bases spanning the gap. The CDR3 loop spans 15 amino acids. The CDR3 sequence is CASSLDHRVGEKLFF. The CDR3 coding sequence is TGTGCCAGCAGTTTAGATCACAGGGTAGGGGAAAAACTGTTTTTT.

The rearrangement joins TRBV15 to TRBJ2-1; possibly TRBD2 for D (5 bases). The V end lost 4 bases, the J end lost 4 bases, and 11 bases lay between the germline ends. The germline gives CDR1 LNHNV, CDR2 YYDKDF (reference sequence). The CDR3 contains 14 residues. CDR3 in amino acids: CATSIGERYNEQFF. The CDR3 region has the DNA TGTGCCACCAGCATTGGGGAGCGGTACAATGAGCAGTTCTTC.

This chain joins TRBV30 and TRBJ1-2; 9 nucleotides match TRBD1. Germline loops: CDR1 GTSNPN, CDR2 SVGIG (reference sequence). V dropped 2 bases and J dropped 7; count of bases not matched to a gene: 8. This CDR3 has 14 amino acids. DNA of the CDR3: TGTGCCTGGAGTCTGACCGGGACAGGGATTGGCTACACCTTC. Protein product: CAWSLTGTGIGYTF.

The V call is TRBV7-3, the J call TRBJ2-7; the match to TRBD1 covers 9 bases. The CDR3 is made up of 15 amino acids. Germline-derived CDR1 and CDR2 are SGHTA and FQGTGA. The trim removed 4 bases at V and 4 bases at J, leaving 8 bases unmatched. The CDR3 protein is CASSSDGTGLYEQYF. Written as DNA, the CDR3 is TGTGCCAGCAGCTCAGATGGGACAGGGTTATACGAGCAGTACTTC.

The genes are TRBV28 and TRBJ1-1; D remains ambiguous. The germline CDR1 and CDR2 sequences are MDHEN and SYDVKM. V was trimmed by 6 bases and J by 3 bases, leaving 17 bases between them. CDR3 size: 15 residues. The CDR3 is CASSLREAIYTEAFF. In nucleotides, the CDR3 is TGTGCCAGCAGCCTCCGGGAAGCTATTTACACTGAAGCTTTCTTT.

V is TRBV6-4 and J is TRBJ1-5, with D tentatively TRBD1 (6 bases). The ends were cut back, 10 bases at V and 2 bases at J, with 24 bases in the middle. This CDR3 is 17 amino acids long. The V gene's germline CDR1 is MRHNA and CDR2 SNTAGT. In DNA form, the CDR3 reads TGTGCCATCGCTCCGATCCATACGACAGGCCGCAATCAGCCCCAGCATTTT. Encoded protein: CAIAPIHTTGRNQPQHF.

The chain links TRBV4-3 to TRBJ1-1, with D unresolved. The CDR3 spans 13 residues. V was clipped by 3 bases and J by 5 bases, with 10 bases between them. Germline V CDR1 and CDR2: LGHNA, YSLEER. CDR3: CASSQIQRTEAFF. The CDR3 DNA is TGCGCCAGCAGCCAGATACAGCGGACTGAAGCTTTCTTT.